This T cell receptor (beta chain) was retrieved from a study of blood T cell repertoires in COVID-19 (dated by TCRdb to 2018 to 2020). Looking at the study overall: Collaborator samples came from the United States, Italy and Spain and covered acute and convalescent phases of COVID-19. The prospective study material was composed of cDNA or gDNA derived from T cells, B-cell-depleted T cells, or PBMCs. Subjects who had been exposed to COVID-19, were actively infected with it, or had recovered from it provided the deeply sampled blood TCRbeta repertoires that made up the dataset. The repertoires were released in a freely available public database intended as a resource for research on the immune response to SARS-CoV-2. The samples were drawn from two sources: the first 160 participants of the ongoing ImmuneRACE study, and 950 to 1,500 subjects contributed by 6 global collaborators. A de-identified subject ID, COVID-19 status, age in years and sex were almost always included in the sample metadata. Where available, HLA class I and class II types were obtained from metadata supplied by the sample provider rather than from assay-based typing. Study-wide conclusions, independent of this receptor: Clinical and demographic metadata were provided uncurated, with the amount varying by source and participant.

The collaborating institutions used their own protocols to collect whole blood in K2EDTA tubes. For TCRbeta analysis, collaborators shipped samples in one of three forms: frozen whole blood, isolated PBMCs, or DNA extracted from either of those sample types. The CDR3 measures 14 amino acids from cysteine to phenylalanine. Only the CDR3 region is kept as DNA, spanning 42 bases read in frame from base 1. V gives up 1 base and J gives up 4 bases, and the segment between their germline ends measures 10 bases. CDR1 and CDR2 are read off the germline V gene as SGHAT and FQNNGV. TCRbeta CDR3 regions were amplified from genomic DNA by means of the immunoSEQ Assay, a bias-controlled multiplex PCR. The study's processing was this. The number of nucleated cells in each sample was estimated by amplification of reference gene primers within the assay. To quantify the absolute abundance of each unique TCRbeta CDR3 rearrangement, sequence reads were collapsed and filtered. Productive Simpson clonality was computed per sample as the square root of Simpson's diversity index over productive rearrangements. What TCRdb holds here is the immuneACCESS table cut down to in-frame rearrangements. Part of the clones is not present; checked against another copy, under half of the missing clones reflect an unresolved V gene, and the others are unexplained. D and trimming come from the DNA, and the V and J calls and clone size come from that table. The sample table contains fewer than 150,000 clones; only one count was recorded for 60% to 85% of them. The leading ten clones occupy roughly 0.86% of the sample.

This clone was recorded only once. Its binding antigen is unknown. The sample holds no much larger clone one base away, and base qualities are not on file. The V and J segments used are TRBV11-2 and TRBJ1-1; TRBD1 is a weak D gene call, 5 bases matching. This sequence originates from a human donor with acute or convalescent COVID-19. The donor label of this sample is uncertain. The sequenced sample consisted of peripheral blood. The nucleotides are TGTGCCAGCAGCTTAGTTGGGGGGAGCACTGAAGCTTTCTTT. Its translation reads: CASSLVGGSTEAFF.